This paragraph reports one T cell receptor beta chain. Antigen: not known. The Oncomine TCR Beta short-read assay was applied to DNA of cultured CD4+ T cells. From the PCR reads, TCRdb called clonotypes with MiXCR, one entry per CDR3 protein. The sample yields about 15,000 distinct CDR3 sequences, about three quarters seen once. The entry originates in a study of vaccination and CD4 T cells after COVID-19. Study-wide background: SARS-CoV-2, HCoV-NL63, HCoV-OC43 and HCoV-229E supplied the overlapping spike peptides used to stimulate cells.

Germline V CDR1 and CDR2: KGHDR, SFDVKD. This CDR3 comprises 15 residues. The V and J ends lost 7 bases and 2 bases, in that order; junction bases with no gene match: 7. As to treatment: roughly 10-day PBMC culture with coronavirus spike peptide pools or control peptides (ViraFEST assay). ViraFEST enlarged antigen-specific T cell populations with peptide pools and afterwards sequenced TCRs. The TCR sequence derives from a human donor who had recovered from COVID-19. This rearrangement joins TRBV24-1 to TRBJ2-1, with TRBD1 matching 7 bases. The sample comprised CD4+ T cells from blood, cultured in vitro. CDR3 sequence (DNA): TGTGCCACCAGCGGGACCCAGGGGGCCTACAATGAGCAGTTCTTC. This translates into CATSGTQGAYNEQFF.